This entry describes one TCR beta chain. With a J-beta primer mix and a sample-barcoded 5' primer, a second PCR ran 7 to 11 cycles. TCRdb called the 5' RACE reads again in MiXCR, with one record for every CDR3 protein. Of about 2 million distinct CDR3 sequences in the sample, less than 50% were seen once. This entry is derived from a study of blood T cells in healthy people across ages. The sample was blood. The sequence was obtained from a middle-aged woman in good health.

The CDR3 spells CASSSHSLADYSGANVLTF. DNA of the CDR3: TGTGCCAGCAGCTCACACTCCCTAGCGGATTACTCTGGGGCCAACGTCCTGACTTTC. This rearrangement joins TRBV11-2 to TRBJ2-6, with 7 bases that match TRBD2. This CDR3 is 19 amino acids long. V lost 4 bases and J lost 0; bases outside the gene matches: 12. In germline, CDR1 is SGHAT, CDR2 FQNNGV.